This paragraph reports one T cell receptor (beta chain). Its antigen is as yet unknown. These data originate in a study of PD-1 blockade in classical Hodgkin lymphoma. Study outcomes and limitations: Similar baseline diversity was found in complete responders and newly diagnosed patients. Patients starting nivolumab under 1 year after ASCT were excluded.

V was clipped by 4 bases and J by 4 bases, with 28 bases between them. The germline V gene has CDR1 SQVTM and CDR2 ANQGSEA. The CDR3 spans 18 residues. Here immunoSEQ multiplex PCR was the method, and the copy in TCRdb shows in-frame clones only, minus some. The profile shows about 150,000 clones, under 85% of them singletons. With no exception, relapse followed autologous stem cell transplantation in all patients, and brentuximab vedotin exposure varied. The receptor comes from a human donor with classical Hodgkin lymphoma. The sequenced sample was peripheral blood mononuclear cells (PBMCs), obtained before the second cycle of nivolumab. The chain employs TRBV29-1 and TRBJ1-2; tentative D call: TRBD1 (5 bases). CDR3 sequence reads: CSVAGAAGEVRRSYGYTF. The CDR3 DNA reads TGCAGCGTTGCTGGGGCAGCGGGTGAGGTACGCCGTTCCTATGGCTACACCTTC.